This T cell receptor beta chain was sequenced during a study of T cells in Graves' hyperthyroidism and ophthalmopathy. Overall study findings and caveats: Clonotypes that were expanded in thyroid above 0.001 mostly appeared in blood too. Before onset, ophthalmopathy was predicted by the model a median around 6 months earlier.

The CDR3 regions of TCR beta were amplified from RNA transcripts. HTBI primers drove first-round RT-PCR of the TCR CDR3. TCRdb independently ran MiXCR on the multiplex PCR reads; one entry per CDR3 protein. The sample shows over 550,000 distinct CDR3 sequences, 16% of them seen only once. Pregnant or lactating patients were excluded, as were those with uncontrolled infection or other autoimmune disease. On this clonotype: Its target is unknown.

The V gene's germline CDR1 is DFQATT and CDR2 SNEGSKA (reference sequence). V gave up 6 bases and J gave up 1 base, with 13 bases separating them. The CDR3 spans 14 residues. The chain recombines TRBV20-1 with TRBJ1-5; D is perhaps TRBD1 (5 bases). The receptor was isolated from a woman in her late teens or twenties with Graves' hyperthyroidism. Sequenced sample: blood. CDR3 region: CSATRDGSNQPQHF. The CDR3 DNA reads TGCAGTGCCACCCGGGACGGAAGCAATCAGCCCCAGCATTTT.